These 25 T cell receptor beta chains were all obtained from the same sample, sequenced in a study of shared clonotypes between healthy human individuals. Clones were sequenced by immunoSEQ multiplex PCR, and TCRdb holds only the in-frame ones, with some missing. Here the sample spans about 490,000 clones, roughly 85% being singletons. Source material: PBMCs. The receptors here all came from a woman aged 40-49 years in good health. Some clones in this sample may be carry-over from other donors' samples.

The chain combines TRBV29-1 with TRBJ2-3; no clear D. Germline lookup yields CDR1 SQVTM and CDR2 ANQGSEA. The CDR3 has 10 residues. Trimming shortened V by 3 bases and J by 5 bases, and 3 bases separated the two germline ends. CDR3 in amino acids: CSVDLDTQYF. The CDR3 region has the DNA TGCAGCGTTGATCTAGATACGCAGTATTTT.

This clone was picked up a small number of times. One junction end disagrees with the germline gene, perhaps due to a read error. This sequence joins TRBV14 and TRBJ2-7; D not certain. CDR3 length: 10 residues. Germline V gene data show CDR1 as SGHDN and CDR2 as FVKESK. This CDR3 reads CASSHPGPPF. CDR3 DNA: TGTGCCAGCAGCCATCCGGGCCCACCTTTC.

The rearrangement links TRBV10-2 to TRBJ2-1; 9 nucleotides match TRBD2. Germline V gives CDR1 WSHSY, CDR2 SAAADI. V shed 2 bases, J shed 4 bases, and the junction held 3 bases outside the gene matches. The CDR3 spans 15 residues. The CDR3 nucleotides are TGCGCCAGCAGTGAGGCGGGAGGGGGGTACAATGAGCAGTTCTTC. It translates to CASSEAGGGYNEQFF.

J is TRBJ2-1 and V is TRBV6-1, with 13 nucleotides matching TRBD2. Germline V gives CDR1 MNHNS, CDR2 SASEGT. The CDR3 is made up of 16 amino acids. With 3 bases clipped from V and 8 bases from J, the junction kept 7 bases outside the gene matches. The CDR3 spells CASSDVGLAGAYEQFF. In nucleotides, the CDR3 is TGTGCCAGCAGTGACGTAGGACTAGCGGGAGCGTATGAGCAGTTCTTC.

This clone has only one observation. The chain is built from TRBV2 and TRBJ1-5; D unclear. In germline, CDR1 is SNHLY, CDR2 FYNNEI. This CDR3 contains 15 residues. Trimming removed 6 bases at V and 0 bases at J, with 12 bases between. The chain's CDR3 is CASSPGFNSNQPQHF. CDR3 in DNA: TGTGCCAGCAGCCCGGGGTTTAATAGCAATCAGCCCCAGCATTTT.

The CDR3 loop is CASSLAPGTDTQYF. The CDR3 region has the DNA TGTGCCAGCAGCTTGGCTCCTGGCACAGATACGCAGTATTTT. The rearrangement links TRBV5-4 to TRBJ2-3; unclear D gene. The ends were cut back, 0 bases at V and 1 base at J, with 6 bases in the middle. The CDR3 has 14 residues. CDR1 and CDR2 from the germline V gene are SGHNT and YYREEE (reference sequence).

The chain links TRBV11-3 to TRBJ2-6; D is unclear. Between the trimmed V and J ends, which lost 11 bases and 0 bases, there was a span of 8 bases. CDR1 SGHNT and CDR2 YENEEA come from the germline V gene. The CDR3 sequence is 13 residues long. The CDR3 loop is CAFTSSGANVLTF. CDR3 nucleotides: TGTGCCTTTACAAGCTCTGGGGCCAACGTCCTGACTTTC.

The chain combines TRBV7-3 with TRBJ2-2; the match to TRBD2 covers 8 bases. Germline loops: CDR1 SGHTA, CDR2 FQGTGA. The CDR3 is 19 amino acids. V lost 6 bases and J lost 5; bases outside the gene matches: 20. The CDR3 spells CASRGREGFYGQWTGELFF. DNA for the CDR3: TGTGCCAGCAGGGGACGGGAGGGCTTTTATGGACAATGGACCGGGGAGCTGTTTTTT.

This clone was detected only a few times. This chain links TRBV7-3 with TRBJ2-2; 8 nucleotides agree with TRBD2. V trimming: 0 bases; J trimming: 1 base; junction bases outside the gene matches: 1. The CDR3 extends over 16 amino acids. Germline lookup yields CDR1 SGHTA and CDR2 FQGTGA. The chain's CDR3 is CASSLTSGMNTGELFF. DNA for the CDR3: TGTGCCAGCAGCTTAACTAGCGGGATGAACACCGGGGAGCTGTTTTTT. The whole variable domain, remainder taken from reference TRBV7-3 and TRBJ2-2, is GAGVSQTPSNKVTEKGKYVELRCDPISGHTALYWYRQSLGQGPEFLIYFQGTGAADDSGLPNDRFFAVRPEGSVSTLKIQRTERGDSAVYLCASSLTSGMNTGELFFGEGSRLTVL.

The chain recombines TRBV4-3 with TRBJ2-1; D not certain. This CDR3 has 13 amino acids. Germline CDR1 reads LGHNA; CDR2 reads YSLEER. The germline V and J ends were trimmed by 1 base and 8 bases, with 9 bases remaining between them. The CDR3 DNA reads as TGCGCCAGCAGCCAAGGACCGGGTTATGAGCAGTTCTTC. Protein sequence: CASSQGPGYEQFF.

The DNA of the CDR3 is TGTGCCAGCAGCTTAGAAGCGGGAGGCTACAATGAGCAGTTCTTC. It yields the protein CASSLEAGGYNEQFF. The V gene is TRBV7-2, the J gene TRBJ2-1; 9 positions agree with TRBD2. This CDR3 has 15 amino acids. Unmatched junction bases numbered 1, after V lost 1 base and J lost 3 bases. Germline V gives CDR1 SGHTA, CDR2 FQGNSA.

V usage is TRBV5-5 and J usage is TRBJ2-5; 9 bases fit TRBD1. The CDR3 extends over 16 amino acids. V shed 1 base and J 3 bases; nucleotides not matched to a gene: 7. Germline values: CDR1 SGHKS, CDR2 YYEKEE (reference sequence). In DNA form, the CDR3 reads TGTGCCAGCAGCTTGACAGGGGGCAGACCGGAAGAGACCCAGTACTTC. This encodes CASSLTGGRPEETQYF.

CDR3 sequence: CSYRAPGYEQYF. The CDR3 DNA reads as TGCAGTTACCGGGCCCCGGGCTACGAGCAGTACTTC. The genes are TRBV29-1 and TRBJ2-7; D gene ambiguous. Germline values: CDR1 SQVTM, CDR2 ANQGSEA. CDR3 length equals 12 residues.

The chain uses TRBV29-1 and TRBJ2-1, with TRBD2 matching 13 bases. V was clipped by 6 bases and J by 9 bases; unmatched bases: 11. Germline V CDR1 and CDR2: SQVTM, ANQGSEA. The CDR3 contains 15 residues. Here the CDR3 reads CSVPIGLAGASEQFF. As DNA, the CDR3 is TGCAGCGTACCAATTGGACTAGCGGGAGCCAGTGAGCAGTTCTTC.

This clone was seen a few times. The chain employs TRBV7-2 and TRBJ2-5; 9 nucleotides match TRBD2. Germline lookup yields CDR1 SGHTA and CDR2 FQGNSA. J lost 7 bases, V lost 4 bases, and 13 bases had no gene match. The CDR3 is made up of 16 amino acids. The chain's CDR3 is CASSSPGATSGSTQYF. CDR3 sequence (DNA): TGTGCCAGCAGCTCCCCGGGCGCGACTAGCGGATCGACCCAGTACTTC.

This chain connects TRBV9 to TRBJ2-1; TRBD2 agrees at 8 bases. CDR1 is SGDLS and CDR2 is YYNGEE in the germline V gene. The J segment lost 2 bases and the V segment lost 3 bases, leaving 4 bases of the junction unmatched. The CDR3 sequence is 15 residues long. The CDR3 DNA sequence: TGTGCCAGCAGCGCAAGGGGACTAGCCTACAATGAGCAGTTCTTC. Encoded protein: CASSARGLAYNEQFF.

The chain employs TRBV7-9 and TRBJ2-2; 8 positions match TRBD2. Germline assignment: CDR1 SEHNR and CDR2 FQNEAQ (reference sequence). CDR3 size: 15 residues. With V trimmed by 8 bases and J by 0 bases, 5 bases remained unmatched. CDR3 sequence: CASGLLAANTGELFF. The CDR3 region has the DNA TGTGCCAGCGGATTACTAGCGGCGAACACCGGGGAGCTGTTTTTT.

This clone is labeled medium-sized. The chain has TRBV6-1 and TRBJ1-2; D is undetermined. The ends were cut back, 4 bases at V and 7 bases at J, with 10 bases in the middle. CDR1 and CDR2 from the germline V gene are MNHNS and SASEGT. The CDR3 is 12 amino acids. CDR3 nucleotides: TGTGCCAGCAGTGCCAGGATGGGTGGCTACACCTTC. Protein: CASSARMGGYTF.

This clone was recorded a few times. V gene TRBV30 combines with J gene TRBJ1-2; unclear D gene. There are 11 residues in the CDR3. The germline CDR1 and CDR2 sequences are GTSNPN and SVGIG (reference sequence). With 3 bases removed from V and 1 base from J, the gap between germline ends came to 3 bases. In DNA form, the CDR3 reads TGTGCCTGGAGCCTTAACTATGGCTACACCTTC. Protein: CAWSLNYGYTF.

This sequence joins TRBV9 and TRBJ2-1; D call uncertain. Germline loops: CDR1 SGDLS, CDR2 YYNGEE. The V and J ends lost 0 bases and 2 bases respectively, with 12 bases between them. This CDR3 has 16 residues. This chain's CDR3 is CASSVAAEIPYNEQFF. The CDR3 nucleotides read TGTGCCAGCAGCGTAGCCGCAGAGATCCCCTACAATGAGCAGTTCTTC.

This chain connects TRBV11-2 to TRBJ2-5; no clear D. CDR3 length equals 15 residues. Trimming left V 2 bases short and J 2 bases short, with 12 bases between. Per germline, CDR1 SGHAT and CDR2 FQNNGV. CDR3 loop: CASSLMGAGQETQYF. CDR3 in DNA: TGTGCCAGCAGCTTAATGGGTGCAGGTCAAGAGACCCAGTACTTC. The complete variable domain, with remaining parts taken from reference TRBV11-2 and TRBJ2-5, reads EAGVAQSPRYKIIEKRQSVAFWCNPISGHATLYWYQQILGQGPKLLIQFQNNGVVDDSQLPKDRFSAERLKGVDSTLKIQPAKLEDSAVYLCASSLMGAGQETQYFGPGTRLLVL.

The rearrangement links TRBV11-3 to TRBJ2-5, with 7 bases matching TRBD1. The trim removed 1 base at V and 5 bases at J, leaving 7 bases unmatched. This CDR3 is 15 amino acids long. CDR1 is SGHNT, CDR2 YENEEA, per germline. The CDR3 loop reads CASSLGWQGGETQYF. The DNA of the CDR3 is TGTGCCAGCAGCTTAGGTTGGCAAGGGGGCGAGACCCAGTACTTC.

This chain links TRBV7-3 with TRBJ2-1, with TRBD1 identical over 9 bases. Germline V lookup: CDR1 SGHTA, CDR2 FQGTGA. The CDR3 totals 17 residues. V shed 1 base, J shed 6 bases, and the junction held 10 bases outside the gene matches. The CDR3 DNA follows: TGTGCCAGCAGCTTAAGGCCCCGGACGGGACAGGGCAATGAGCAGTTCTTC. Protein product: CASSLRPRTGQGNEQFF.

The chain couples TRBV29-1 to TRBJ1-1; D call uncertain. Germline V CDR1 and CDR2: SQVTM, ANQGSEA. The ends were cut back, 0 bases at V and 4 bases at J, with 9 bases in the middle. This CDR3 is 13 amino acids long. The CDR3 DNA sequence: TGCAGCGTTGAAGACCAGCAAGGCACTGAAGCTTTCTTT. Its translation is CSVEDQQGTEAFF.

This clone occurred once. This chain uses TRBV2 with TRBJ2-1, with 10 bases that match TRBD2. Trimming took 2 bases from V and 5 from J; bases not matched to a gene: 3. CDR3 size: 15 residues. The germline CDR1 and CDR2 sequences are SNHLY and FYNNEI. CDR3 sequence: CASSESSGSDNEQFF. In DNA, the CDR3 is TGTGCCAGCAGTGAATCTAGCGGGAGTGACAATGAGCAGTTCTTC.